Below, 28 T cell receptor beta chains from the same sample are listed, as sequenced in a study of regulatory T cells in long-lasting Graves disease. Sequencing libraries for TCR beta were prepared with iRepertoire HTBI primers and Arm-PCR of CDR3 regions. TCRdb re-called the multiplex PCR reads with MiXCR, one entry per CDR3 protein. Found here are 420,000 or so distinct CDR3 sequences, roughly 15% of them singletons; the top ten hold about 23%. Specified time point: newly diagnosed GD, antithyroid drugs for less than 3 months. There was RNA extracted from PBMCs, and the TCR library was made from it. These data were also reused for a study on T cells in Graves' hyperthyroidism and ophthalmopathy.

The sample consisted of peripheral blood mononuclear cells (PBMCs), taken at new diagnosis, from a patient treated with antithyroid drugs. These TCRs come from a woman between 18 and 30 years old with Graves disease.

This clonotype was recorded many times. The rearrangement links TRBV28 to TRBJ2-1; the match to TRBD2 covers 10 bases. Germline CDR1 MDHEN, CDR2 SYDVKM. This CDR3 spans 16 amino acids. V was pared by 6 bases and J by 3 bases, with 8 bases of the junction left unmatched. The CDR3 DNA follows: TGTGCCAGCAGCTTCGTACTAGCGGGGCGCTACAATGAGCAGTTCTTC. Translation gives CASSFVLAGRYNEQFF.

In its sample, this clonotype was seen a few times. A clone one base away is much larger, so this may be a read error. CDR3 loop: CANSSTSGRYEQFF. The CDR3 nucleotides read TGTGCCAACAGTTCTACTAGCGGGAGATATGAGCAGTTCTTC. The rearrangement uses TRBV12-3 or TRBV12-4 and TRBJ2-1; TRBD2 matches 11 bases. This CDR3 contains 14 residues.

The rearrangement joins TRBV5-5 to TRBJ1-1; no clear D. Trimming stripped 1 base from V and 3 bases from J, with 19 bases between. Germline loops: CDR1 SGHKS, CDR2 YYEKEE (reference sequence). The CDR3 has 17 residues. The CDR3 reads CASSLLRGEGEHTEAFF. The CDR3 DNA is TGTGCCAGCAGCTTGCTCCGTGGAGAGGGAGAGCACACTGAAGCTTTCTTT.

This sequence joins TRBV13 and TRBJ2-1; D call uncertain. The germline V gene has CDR1 PRHDT and CDR2 FYEKMQ (reference sequence). V lost 2 bases, J lost 4 bases, and 12 bases lay in between. The CDR3 has 15 amino acids. This chain's CDR3 is CASSLTEIKYNEQFF. The CDR3 DNA is TGTGCCAGCAGCTTAACGGAGATAAAATACAATGAGCAGTTCTTC.

The sample holds a few counts of this clonotype. This rearrangement joins TRBV20-1 to TRBJ2-1; D perhaps matches TRBD2 (6 bases). The CDR3 is made up of 14 amino acids. Germline V gene lookup returns CDR1 DFQATT and CDR2 SNEGSKA (reference sequence). Trimming stripped 0 bases from V and 11 bases from J, with 17 bases between. CDR3 DNA: TGCAGTGCTAGAGATATAAGCTCCGGGACTCAGCAGTTCTTC. Translation gives CSARDISSGTQQFF.

This clonotype appeared a few times. At one end, the junction sequence differs from germline, possibly due to a read error. The V and J genes are TRBV13 and TRBJ2-1; D is ambiguous. CDR3 length equals 14 residues. The V gene's germline CDR1 is PRHDT and CDR2 FYEKMQ (reference sequence). The CDR3 region is CASSLGRARNEQFF. CDR3 in DNA: TGCGCCAGCAGCTTGGGTAGGGCCCGCAATGAGCAGTTCTTC. The whole variable domain, remainder taken from reference TRBV13 and TRBJ2-1, is AAGVIQSPRHLIKEKRETATLKCYPIPRHDTVYWYQQGPGQDPQFLISFYEKMQSDKGSIPDRFSAQQFSDYHSELNMSSLELGDSALYFCASSLGRARNEQFFGPGTRLTVL.

This clonotype has at least ten counts. The V gene is TRBV10-2, the J gene TRBJ1-1; D remains ambiguous. There are 12 residues in the CDR3. V gave up 10 bases and J gave up 3 bases, with 12 bases separating them. In germline, CDR1 is WSHSY, CDR2 SAAADI. CDR3 DNA: TGCGCCACCACCCCTGGGCACACTGAAGCTTTCTTT. Residues: CATTPGHTEAFF.

This clonotype was detected ten times or more. The CDR3 region has the DNA TGTGCCAGCACCCTACCTGGCGCCGCCTATGGCTACACCTTC. Translated: CASTLPGAAYGYTF. The J gene is TRBJ1-2, the V gene TRBV9, with unresolved D. The length of the CDR3 is 14 residues. V was cut by 6 bases and J by 4 bases, with 16 bases left in between. Germline assignment: CDR1 SGDLS and CDR2 YYNGEE.

This clonotype was recorded many times. This chain links TRBV30 with TRBJ1-1, with D possibly TRBD1 on 5 matching bases. The CDR3 runs to 13 residues. Trimming shortened V by 5 bases and J by 0 bases, and 10 bases separated the two germline ends. Germline lookup yields CDR1 GTSNPN and CDR2 SVGIG (reference sequence). Here the CDR3 DNA reads TGTGCCTGGGTAACGACAGTGAACACTGAAGCTTTCTTT. It codes for CAWVTTVNTEAFF.

This clonotype was detected ten times or more. The DNA of the CDR3 is TGTGCCAGCAGCCCGGGGGCCCCTGGGGCAGATACGCAGTATTTT. Protein sequence: CASSPGAPGADTQYF. J is TRBJ2-3 and V is TRBV7-2, with D possibly called TRBD1 or TRBD2 (6 bases each). The CDR3 is 15 residues long. Trimming took off 5 bases at V and 4 bases at J, with 16 bases between the two ends. The germline V gene encodes CDR1 SGHTA and CDR2 FQGNSA.

Note on this clonotype: One base away lies a much larger clone, so this may be a sequencing read error. CDR3 sequence reads: CASSNRDNEQFF. The DNA of the CDR3 is TGTGCCAGCAGCAACAGGGATAATGAGCAGTTCTTC. The rearrangement joins TRBV11-2 to TRBJ2-1; maybe TRBD1 (6 bases). CDR1 SGHAT and CDR2 FQNNGV come from the germline V gene. Trimming stripped 5 bases from V and 7 bases from J, with 9 bases between. CDR3 length: 12 residues.

The V call is TRBV6-1, the J call TRBJ2-2; 8 positions agree with TRBD1. The trim removed 6 bases at V and 1 base at J, leaving 7 bases unmatched. The CDR3 totals 16 residues. The germline V gene has CDR1 MNHNS and CDR2 SASEGT. Here the CDR3 DNA reads TGTGCCAGCAGACAAATGACAGGGGTGAACACCGGGGAGCTGTTTTTT. This encodes CASRQMTGVNTGELFF.

The V call is TRBV7-6, the J call TRBJ2-7; D is uncertain. The V end lost 4 bases, the J end lost 6 bases, and 16 bases lay between the germline ends. The CDR3 has 14 residues. CDR1 SGHVS and CDR2 FNYEAQ come from the germline V gene. CDR3: CASSSDPSTSEQYF. In nucleotides, the CDR3 is TGTGCCAGCAGCTCAGACCCTAGTACGTCCGAGCAGTACTTC.

A word on this clonotype: This probably arose from a read error, given a far larger clone one base away. The chain uses TRBV28 and TRBJ2-3; weak D call: TRBD2 (5 bases). The DNA end is a closer match to TRBJ2-1, so the J assignment may be wrong. The germline V gene encodes CDR1 MDHEN and CDR2 SYDVKM. The CDR3 extends over 13 amino acids. CDR3 amino acids: CASSLSSDYEQFF. As DNA, the CDR3 is TGTGCCAGCAGTTTATCATCTGACTACGAGCAGTTCTTC.

V is TRBV5-6 and J is TRBJ2-3, with D unclear. Germline CDR1 and CDR2: SGHDT and YYEEEE. The CDR3 has 15 amino acids. Between the trimmed V and J ends, which lost 0 bases and 2 bases, there was a span of 10 bases. This chain's CDR3 is CASSLGVGPTDTQYF. CDR3 coding DNA: TGTGCCAGCAGCTTGGGCGTCGGTCCCACAGATACGCAGTATTTT.

This clonotype was counted at least ten times. This chain joins TRBV25-1 and TRBJ1-3; 8 bases agree with TRBD1. This CDR3 is 16 amino acids long. V shed 5 bases and J 8 bases; nucleotides not matched to a gene: 14. The germline V gene encodes CDR1 MGHDK and CDR2 SYGVNS. CDR3 loop: CASSRNRGRLSDTIYF. For the CDR3, the DNA is TGTGCCAGCAGTAGGAACAGGGGGAGGCTTTCGGACACCATATATTTT.

The sample holds many counts of this clonotype. This chain links TRBV6-2 or TRBV6-3 with TRBJ1-2; 7 bases are a match to TRBD1. J was trimmed by 1 base and V by 7 bases; bases with no gene match: 12. The germline V gene has CDR1 MNHEY and CDR2 SVGEGT. The CDR3 totals 16 residues. The CDR3 loop is CASNQPGQPRNYGYTF. As DNA, the CDR3 is TGTGCCAGCAACCAGCCGGGACAGCCCCGTAACTATGGCTACACCTTC.

This chain uses TRBV28 with TRBJ1-5, with 8 bases fitting TRBD1. J gave up 5 bases and V 5 bases, and 11 bases lay outside the gene matches. This CDR3 is 16 amino acids long. The V gene's germline CDR1 is MDHEN and CDR2 SYDVKM. The CDR3 sequence: CASSTLQGAGHQPQHF. The DNA of the CDR3 is TGTGCCAGCAGTACACTTCAGGGGGCAGGTCATCAGCCCCAGCATTTT.

This clonotype has a count of ten or more. This chain uses TRBV20-1 with TRBJ1-2; D is unclear. Germline CDR1 is DFQATT and CDR2 is SNEGSKA (reference sequence). The CDR3 is 16 amino acids. Trimming shortened V by 3 bases and J by 0 bases, and 17 bases separated the two germline ends. The CDR3 protein is CSASPRETLTNYGYTF. CDR3 sequence (DNA): TGCAGTGCTAGCCCACGGGAGACGTTAACTAACTATGGCTACACCTTC.

In the case of this clonotype: Just one base apart from a much larger clone, this may be a read error. The CDR3 DNA sequence: TGTGCCAGCAGCGTCGGGCAGGTCGGCTACACCTTC. This codes for CASSVGQVGYTF. The J gene is TRBJ1-2, the V gene TRBV2, with no clear D. V was cut by 6 bases and J by 8 bases, with 13 bases left in between. The germline V gene encodes CDR1 SNHLY and CDR2 FYNNEI. The CDR3 runs 12 residues.

About this clonotype itself: A read error may be the cause here, since a much bigger clone is one base away. V gene TRBV7-6 combines with J gene TRBJ2-1, with 14 bases identical to TRBD2. The CDR3 has 16 amino acids. CDR1 SGHVS and CDR2 FNYEAQ come from the germline V gene. The CDR3 DNA reads TGTGCCAGCAGCGGGACTAGCGGGAGTGACTACAATGGGCAGTTCTTC. It encodes CASSGTSGSDYNGQFF. Drawing the rest from reference TRBV7-6 and TRBJ2-1, the complete variable domain is GAGVSQSPRYKVTKRGQDVALRCDPISGHVSLYWYRQALGQGPEFLTYFNYEAQQDKSGLPNDRFSAERPEGSISTLTIQRTEQRDSAMYRCASSGTSGSDYNGQFFGPGTRLTVL.

This clonotype was observed a few times. The V and J genes are TRBV7-9 and TRBJ1-3; TRBD1 is a possible D gene (6 bases). Germline assignment: CDR1 SEHNR and CDR2 FQNEAQ (reference sequence). V gave up 6 bases and J gave up 7 bases, with 19 bases separating them. This CDR3 has 15 amino acids. The CDR3 sequence: CASRVGGGRSNTIYF. The CDR3 bases are TGTGCCAGCAGGGTTGGAGGGGGAAGAAGTAACACCATATATTTT.

As for this clonotype: Since a much larger clone is just one base distant, this may be a read error. The chain uses TRBV6-4 and TRBJ2-7; D unresolved. Germline V gene sequence: CDR1 MRHNA, CDR2 SNTAGT. The V gene lost 5 bases and the J gene lost 1 base, with 12 bases spanning the gap. The length of the CDR3 is 14 residues. The chain's CDR3 is CASSPRIRSYEQYF. The CDR3 DNA reads TGTGCCAGCAGTCCCAGGATACGGTCCTACGAGCAGTACTTC.

The table lists this clonotype with many counts. This sequence joins TRBV20-1 and TRBJ2-5; D possibly matches TRBD1 or TRBD2 (5 bases each). The germline V gene has CDR1 DFQATT and CDR2 SNEGSKA (reference sequence). The length of the CDR3 is 11 residues. Trimming removed 5 bases at V and 5 bases at J, with 9 bases between. The CDR3 reads CSAGTLETQYF. In nucleotides, the CDR3 is TGCAGTGCTGGGACCCTGGAGACCCAGTACTTC.

This clonotype was seen many times. The rearrangement uses TRBV11-2 and TRBJ2-3; 13 positions match TRBD2. The J call is in doubt because the DNA end fits TRBJ2-7 better. The CDR3 totals 15 residues. Germline assignment: CDR1 SGHAT and CDR2 FQNNGV. The CDR3 region has the DNA TGTGCCAGCACATTAGGACTAGCGGGGGATTACGAGCAGTACTTC. This codes for CASTLGLAGDYEQYF.

Ten or more counts support this clonotype. CDR3 sequence reads: CASSPRLAGGGDTQYF. The DNA of the CDR3 is TGTGCCAGCAGCCCAAGACTAGCGGGGGGGGGAGATACGCAGTATTTT. V is TRBV12-3 or TRBV12-4 and J is TRBJ2-3; 14 bases line up with TRBD2. CDR3 length equals 16 residues. V was pared by 6 bases and J by 5 bases, with 7 bases of the junction left unmatched.

In this sample, this clonotype turned up a few times. This chain joins TRBV20-1 and TRBJ2-5; 12 bases line up with TRBD2. The CDR3 sequence is 16 residues long. Unmatched junction bases numbered 8, after V lost 4 bases and J lost 2 bases. CDR1 is DFQATT and CDR2 is SNEGSKA in the germline V gene (reference sequence). The CDR3 sequence is CSATSRLAGDQETQYF. In DNA, the CDR3 is TGCAGTGCTACCTCTCGACTAGCGGGAGATCAAGAGACCCAGTACTTC.

The CDR3 sequence is CASSQEDTLSYEQYF. CDR3 nucleotides: TGTGCCAGCAGCCAAGAGGACACCCTCTCCTACGAGCAGTACTTC. The V and J genes are TRBV3-1 and TRBJ2-7, with D maybe TRBD1 (5 bases). Per the germline V gene, CDR1 is LGHDT and CDR2 is YNNKEL (reference sequence). The ends were cut back, 0 bases at V and 0 bases at J, with 9 bases in the middle. This CDR3 is 15 amino acids long.